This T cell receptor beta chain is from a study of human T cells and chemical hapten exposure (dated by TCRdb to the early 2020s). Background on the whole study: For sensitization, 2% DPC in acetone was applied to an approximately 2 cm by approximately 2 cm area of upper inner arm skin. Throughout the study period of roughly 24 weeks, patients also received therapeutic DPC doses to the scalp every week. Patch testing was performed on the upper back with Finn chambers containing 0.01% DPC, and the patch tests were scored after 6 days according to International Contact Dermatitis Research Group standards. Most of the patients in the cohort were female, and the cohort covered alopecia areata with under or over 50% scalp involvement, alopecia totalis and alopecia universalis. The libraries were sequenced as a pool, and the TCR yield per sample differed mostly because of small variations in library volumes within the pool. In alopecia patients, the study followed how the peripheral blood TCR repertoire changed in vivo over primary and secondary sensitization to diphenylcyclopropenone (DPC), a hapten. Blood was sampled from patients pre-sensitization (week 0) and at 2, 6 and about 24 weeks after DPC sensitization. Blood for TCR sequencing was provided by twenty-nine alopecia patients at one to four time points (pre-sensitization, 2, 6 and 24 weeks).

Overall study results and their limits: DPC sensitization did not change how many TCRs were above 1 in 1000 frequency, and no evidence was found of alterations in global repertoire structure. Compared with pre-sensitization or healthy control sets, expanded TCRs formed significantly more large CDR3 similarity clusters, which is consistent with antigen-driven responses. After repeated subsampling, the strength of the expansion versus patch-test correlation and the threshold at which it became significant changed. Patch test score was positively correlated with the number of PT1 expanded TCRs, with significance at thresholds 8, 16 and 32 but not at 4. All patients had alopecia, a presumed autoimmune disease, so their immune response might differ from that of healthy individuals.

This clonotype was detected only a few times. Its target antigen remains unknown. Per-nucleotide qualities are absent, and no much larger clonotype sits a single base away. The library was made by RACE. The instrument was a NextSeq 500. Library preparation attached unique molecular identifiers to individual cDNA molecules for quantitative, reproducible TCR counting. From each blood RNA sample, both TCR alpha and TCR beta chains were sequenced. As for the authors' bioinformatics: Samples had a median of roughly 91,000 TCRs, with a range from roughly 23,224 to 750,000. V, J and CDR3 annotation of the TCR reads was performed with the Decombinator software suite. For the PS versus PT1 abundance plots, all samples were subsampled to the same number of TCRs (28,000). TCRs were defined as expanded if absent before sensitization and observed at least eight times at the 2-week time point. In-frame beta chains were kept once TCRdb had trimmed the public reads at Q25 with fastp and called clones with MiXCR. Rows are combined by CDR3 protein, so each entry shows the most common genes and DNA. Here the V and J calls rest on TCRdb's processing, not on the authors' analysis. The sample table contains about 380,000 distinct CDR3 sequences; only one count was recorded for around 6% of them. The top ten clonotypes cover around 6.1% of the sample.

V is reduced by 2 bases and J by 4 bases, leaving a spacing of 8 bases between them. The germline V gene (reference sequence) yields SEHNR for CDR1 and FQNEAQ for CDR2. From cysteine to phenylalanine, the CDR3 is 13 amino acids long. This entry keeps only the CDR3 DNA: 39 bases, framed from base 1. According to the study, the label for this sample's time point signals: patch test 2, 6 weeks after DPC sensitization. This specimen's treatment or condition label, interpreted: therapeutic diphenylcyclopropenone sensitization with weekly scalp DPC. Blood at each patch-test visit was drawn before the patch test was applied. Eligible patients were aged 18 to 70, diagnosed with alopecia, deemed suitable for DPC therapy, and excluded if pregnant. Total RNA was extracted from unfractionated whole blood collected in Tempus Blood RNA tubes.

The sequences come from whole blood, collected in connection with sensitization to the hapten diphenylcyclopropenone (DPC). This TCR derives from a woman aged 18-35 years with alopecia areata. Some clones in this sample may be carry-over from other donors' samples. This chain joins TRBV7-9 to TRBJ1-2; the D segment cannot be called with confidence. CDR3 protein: CASSLSVSYGYTF. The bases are TGTGCCAGCAGCTTATCCGTGAGCTATGGCTACACCTTC. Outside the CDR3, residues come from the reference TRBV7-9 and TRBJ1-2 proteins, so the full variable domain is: DTGVSQNPRHKITKRGQNVTFRCDPISEHNRLYWYRQTLGQGPEFLTYFQNEAQLEKSRLLSDRFSAERPKGSFSTLEIQRTEQGDSAMYLCASSLSVSYGYTFGSGTRLTVV.